The T cell receptor (beta chain) described here comes from a study of T cell responses to AZD1222 COVID-19 vaccine. V shed 5 bases and J shed 5 bases, with 15 bases lying between them. There are 14 residues in the CDR3. Germline lookup yields CDR1 SEHNR and CDR2 FQNEAQ (reference sequence). Produced via immunoSEQ multiplex PCR; TCRdb's table is partial and in-frame only. The sample lists 160,000 or so clones; around nine tenths were seen once. The starting material was peripheral blood, obtained on day 0 of AZD1222 vaccination. V gene TRBV7-9 combines with J gene TRBJ2-5; a possible D gene is TRBD1 (6 bases). The sequence was collected from an adult in good health. The CDR3 loop reads CASSLQGFGETQYF. CDR3 nucleotide sequence: TGTGCCAGCAGCCTGCAGGGGTTTGGGGAGACCCAGTACTTC. Full variable domain (remainder filled in from reference TRBV7-9 and TRBJ2-5): DTGVSQNPRHKITKRGQNVTFRCDPISEHNRLYWYRQTLGQGPEFLTYFQNEAQLEKSRLLSDRFSAERPKGSFSTLEIQRTEQGDSAMYLCASSLQGFGETQYFGPGTRLLVL.